The rows below give T cell receptor beta chains drawn from one sample of a study of blood T cell repertoires in COVID-19. Sequencing was performed with immunoSEQ multiplex PCR; in TCRdb, only in-frame clones are kept and a portion is missing. Found here are some 700,000 clones, 80% to 90% of them singletons; the top ten hold more than 0.25%. Sequencing was done on a sample of peripheral blood. The receptors shown here come from a woman between 18 and 29 years old with acute or convalescent COVID-19. CDR3s include the opening cysteine and the closing phenylalanine or tryptophan. The D gene is left open where the match is weak. Not all rows give a size; the values are once, few, many and, for expanded clones, a class.

V	J	D	size	DNA	CDR3
TRBV14	TRBJ1-2	-	-	TGTGCCAGCAGCCACCTCAGTGTAAACTATGGCTACACCTTC	CASSHLSVNYGYTF
TRBV9	TRBJ2-2	TRBD1	-	TGTGCCAGCAGCGAAGGACGGGACAGGGGAAACACCGGGGAGCTGTTTTTT	CASSEGRDRGNTGELFF
TRBV5-6	TRBJ1-6	TRBD1	-	TGTGCCAGCAGCCCAGGACAGGGGTGGAATTCACCCCTCCACTTT	CASSPGQGWNSPLHF
TRBV5-4	TRBJ1-3	-	-	TGTGCCAGCAGCCCAGGCGGGACGAACTCTGGAAACACCATATATTTT	CASSPGGTNSGNTIYF
TRBV5-1	TRBJ1-2	-	-	TGCGCCAGCAGCTTGTGGCCCCCGGTTTCCGGGGGCTATGGCTACACCTTC	CASSLWPPVSGGYGYTF
TRBV6-5	TRBJ2-1	-	-	TGTGCCAGCAGTCAACTCGGAGGGGGCCGGGGTGAGCAGTTCTTC	CASSQLGGGRGEQFF
TRBV6-5	TRBJ2-3	TRBD2	-	TGTGCCAGCAGTTACATGTCTAGCGGGGGGGCAGATACGCAGTATTTT	CASSYMSSGGADTQYF
TRBV24-1	TRBJ1-2	-	-	TGTGCCACCAGTGATGGAGGGGCCGGAGGCTACACCTTC	CATSDGGAGGYTF
TRBV21-1	TRBJ2-1	-	-	TGTGCCAGCAGCAATGGCGAGGTTTCCTACAATGAGCAGTTCTTC	CASSNGEVSYNEQFF
TRBV28	TRBJ1-3	-	-	TGTGCCAGCACGGATGGAGGAATTGGAAACACCATATATTTT	CASTDGGIGNTIYF
TRBV18	TRBJ1-4	-	once	TGTGCCAGCTCACCCCTAGGACAGACACCAACTAATGAAAAACTGTTTTTT	CASSPLGQTPTNEKLFF
TRBV19	TRBJ2-2	TRBD1	-	TGTGCCAGTAGTATTAGGCGACAGGGGGGGCCAATGTTGGCCGGGGAGCTGTTTTTT	CASSIRRQGGPMLAGELFF
TRBV5-4	TRBJ1-2	-	-	TGTGCCAGCAGCAGCCAGGGGTGGGCGGCTGTCTATGGCTACACCTTC	CASSSQGWAAVYGYTF
TRBV4-1	TRBJ2-7	TRBD2	-	TGCGCCAGCAGCCCGCCTGGACTAGCGGGGGGCTACGAGCAGTACTTC	CASSPPGLAGGYEQYF
TRBV19	TRBJ1-4	-	once	TGTGCCAGTAGTATAGGTCCAGGAACTAATGAAAAACTGTTTTTT	CASSIGPGTNEKLFF
TRBV7-2	TRBJ1-1	-	-	TGTGCCAGCAGCTTAGCAGGGAGGGGACGTGGCACTGAAGCTTTCTTT	CASSLAGRGRGTEAFF
TRBV19	TRBJ1-4	-	-	TGTGCCAGTTCTGGCAGGGATACAACTAATGAAAAACTGTTTTTT	CASSGRDTTNEKLFF
TRBV15	TRBJ1-2	TRBD1	-	TGTGCCACCAGCAGAGTAGGGACAGGGGGCGACTATGGCTACACCTTC	CATSRVGTGGDYGYTF
TRBV7-2	TRBJ2-2	TRBD2	-	TGTGCCAGCAGCCGTAGCGGGGGGGCCGGGGAGCTGTTTTTT	CASSRSGGAGELFF
TRBV15	TRBJ1-2	-	-	TGTGCCACCAGCAGAGAGGCCTCGTATGGCTACACCTTC	CATSREASYGYTF
TRBV7-8	TRBJ2-2	-	-	TGTGCCAGCAGCTTATACGGGTTAACCGGGGAGCTGTTTTTT	CASSLYGLTGELFF
TRBV2	TRBJ1-2	-	-	TGTGCCAGCAGTGAAGCGCTTGGGAGGGCTGGGGGCTACACCTTC	CASSEALGRAGGYTF
TRBV12-3/TRBV12-4	TRBJ1-6	TRBD1	-	TGTGCCAGCAGTACAGGGGTCGTTTCACCCCTCCACTTT	CASSTGVVSPLHF
TRBV15	TRBJ1-6	-	once	TGTGCCACCATCCAGGGTGTAAATTCACCCCTCCACTTT	CATIQGVNSPLHF
TRBV18	TRBJ1-3	-	once	TGTGCCAGCTCACCAGTGGGGGCCGCTGGAAACACCATATATTTT	CASSPVGAAGNTIYF
TRBV12-3/TRBV12-4	TRBJ2-5	-	-	TGTGCCAGCAGTCTCAGTGACAGGAAGACCCAGTACTTC	CASSLSDRKTQYF
TRBV5-1	TRBJ1-1	TRBD1	-	TGCGCCAGCAGCCCCCTGGGACAGGGGGCCCTGAACACTGAAGCTTTCTTT	CASSPLGQGALNTEAFF
TRBV6-1	TRBJ1-2	-	-	TGTGCCAGCAGTGAACTCTCCAAACCGGTGAATGGCTACACCTTC	CASSELSKPVNGYTF
TRBV7-6	TRBJ2-1	TRBD2	-	TGTGCCAGCAGCTTCAGTAGCGGGGGGAACAATGAGCAGTTCTTC	CASSFSSGGNNEQFF
TRBV30	TRBJ1-4	TRBD1	-	TGTGCCTGGAGTGCCGGGACAGGGAAAGGAAAACTGTTTTTT	CAWSAGTGKGKLFF
TRBV3-1/TRBV3-2	TRBJ2-7	-	-	TGTGCCAGCAGCCAAGCGTCAGATACCTCCTACGAGCAGTACTTC	CASSQASDTSYEQYF
TRBV7-2	TRBJ2-7	TRBD1	-	TGTGCCAGCAGCTTAGATGGAGGACAGGGCCCCTACGAGCAGTACTTC	CASSLDGGQGPYEQYF
TRBV19	TRBJ2-2	-	-	TGTGCCAGTGTGGTTGCGGGCACGAACACCGGGGAGCTGTTTTTT	CASVVAGTNTGELFF
TRBV24-1	TRBJ2-1	-	-	TGTGCCACCAGTGAACCCCCGGCGGAATGGAATGAGCAGTTCTTC	CATSEPPAEWNEQFF
TRBV7-9	TRBJ2-1	TRBD1	-	TGTGCCAGCAGCTTCCCAACACAGGGGAGCTCCTACAATGAGCAGTTCTTC	CASSFPTQGSSYNEQFF
TRBV5-1	TRBJ1-1	TRBD1	-	TGCGCCAGCAGCGGAGGCCCCAACAGGGGGTGGACTGAAGCTTTCTTT	CASSGGPNRGWTEAFF
TRBV2	TRBJ1-1	-	-	TGTGCCAGCAGTGAAGGTATGAGGGAAAGGGCTTTCTTT	CASSEGMRERAFF
TRBV19	TRBJ1-2	-	-	TGTGCCAGTAGTATAGAACAGACAAACTATGGCTACACCTTC	CASSIEQTNYGYTF
TRBV21-1	TRBJ2-3	-	-	TGTGCCAGCACCTTGGGACTAGCGGCCACAGATACGCAGTATTTT	CASTLGLAATDTQYF
TRBV19	TRBJ1-5	-	-	TGTGCCAGTAGATCCCCTCTACCTCCCGGGACATTTAGCAATCAGCCCCAGCATTTT	CASRSPLPPGTFSNQPQHF
TRBV6-5	TRBJ2-7	-	-	TGTGCCAGCCAACCCGGGACTTTTAGCTCCTACGAGCAGTACTTC	CASQPGTFSSYEQYF
TRBV5-1	TRBJ1-6	-	-	TGCGCCAGCAGCTTGCAGGAGGAATCACCCCTCCACTTT	CASSLQEESPLHF
TRBV30	TRBJ1-2	TRBD1	-	TGTGCCTGGAGTGTTTGGACAGGGTGGGACTATGGCTACACCTTC	CAWSVWTGWDYGYTF
TRBV20-1	TRBJ2-7	-	-	TGCAGTGCTAGTTACACGGGTCCCTACGAGCAGTACTTC	CSASYTGPYEQYF
TRBV12-3/TRBV12-4	TRBJ2-1	-	-	TGTGCCAGCAGTCCCAAAAATGAGCAGTTCTTC	CASSPKNEQFF
TRBV4-2	TRBJ1-2	TRBD1	-	TGTGCCAGCAGCCAAGGGTACGGGACAGGGGAAATCGGAGACTATGGCTACACCTTC	CASSQGYGTGEIGDYGYTF
TRBV28	TRBJ1-1	-	-	TGTGCCAGCAGATTCCTGAGGCAGATCCCCACTGAAGCTTTCTTT	CASRFLRQIPTEAFF
TRBV11-2	TRBJ2-4	-	-	TGTGCCAGCAGCTTAGAAGGAGTAGCCAAAAACATTCAGTACTTC	CASSLEGVAKNIQYF
TRBV5-1	TRBJ2-5	TRBD2	-	TGCGCCAGCAGCACGACTAGCGGAGAGACCCAGTACTTC	CASSTTSGETQYF
TRBV19	TRBJ2-1	TRBD1	-	TGTGCCAGTAGTATCCGAGGACAGGGGGCCTACAATGAGCAGTTCTTC	CASSIRGQGAYNEQFF
TRBV21-1	TRBJ2-2	-	-	TGTGCCAGCAGCATTACGAGGGGACAGGGTTGTACCGGGGAGCTGTTTTTT	CASSITRGQGCTGELFF
TRBV12-3/TRBV12-4	TRBJ2-7	TRBD1	-	TGTGCCAGCAGTACAGGGGGCGGGTACGAGCAGTACTTC	CASSTGGGYEQYF
TRBV7-3	TRBJ2-3	-	-	TGTGCCAGCAGCCCGGGCCGGGGGAACGTGTTAGATACGCAGTATTTT	CASSPGRGNVLDTQYF
TRBV27	TRBJ2-7	-	-	TGTGCCAGCAGTTTATACGAGGGCCCCTACGAGCAGTACTTC	CASSLYEGPYEQYF
TRBV6-4	TRBJ2-3	-	-	TGTGCCAGCAGTGTGGTTCAACTACCGGGAGATACGCAGTATTTT	CASSVVQLPGDTQYF
TRBV10-3	TRBJ2-2	-	-	TGTGCCATCAGTGAGTCGCCAGGGGCCGGGGAGCTGTTTTTT	CAISESPGAGELFF
TRBV6-2/TRBV6-3	TRBJ2-3	TRBD2	-	TGTGCCAGCAGCTCCAGCTCGGGGGGGCCGGATACGCAGTATTTT	CASSSSSGGPDTQYF
TRBV7-9	TRBJ2-7	-	-	TGTGCCAGCAGCCTGGGAAGCGGGCGTTACGAGCAGTACTTC	CASSLGSGRYEQYF
TRBV7-2	TRBJ1-6	-	once	TGTGCCAGCAGCTCCGAGACTTTCCCTGGGCCCCTCCACTTT	CASSSETFPGPLHF